The rows below give T cell receptor beta chains drawn from one sample of a study of cytomegalovirus exposure and HLA in healthy donors. The data were produced by immunoSEQ multiplex PCR, yet TCRdb's version contains in-frame clones alone and is incomplete. The repertoire consists of about 90,000 clones, with approximately 70% occurring once and the leading ten covering 2% to 2.5%. Sequenced: PBMCs. Source of these receptors: a man aged 25 to 40 in good health and CMV-seronegative. Both conserved end residues are part of each CDR3.

J: TRBJ1-1
V: TRBV19
CDR3: CASSIQGSLTEAFF

J: TRBJ2-7
V: TRBV28
CDR3: CASSLASGSWEQYF

J: TRBJ1-1
V: TRBV2
CDR3: CASSEARARDTEAFF

J: TRBJ1-2
V: TRBV23-1
CDR3: CASSQFSSSGQGGSYGYTF

J: TRBJ2-7
V: TRBV6-5
CDR3: CASSKRAVYEQYF

J: TRBJ2-4
V: TRBV6-5
CDR3: CASSSPGTGQNIQYF

J: TRBJ2-3
V: TRBV6-1
CDR3: CASSEPSGTGTDTQYF

J: TRBJ1-6
V: TRBV5-5
CDR3: CASSLDSDSPLHF

J: TRBJ2-1
V: TRBV4-2
CDR3: CASSQENTNEQFF

J: TRBJ2-5
V: TRBV27
CDR3: CASSLAGGMQTQYF

J: TRBJ2-3
V: TRBV21-1
CDR3: CASSKLLAGASGDTQYF

J: TRBJ2-1
V: TRBV12-5
CDR3: CASGLVSNNEQFF

J: TRBJ2-7
V: TRBV7-2
CDR3: CASSPNADYEQYF

J: TRBJ2-7
V: TRBV18
CDR3: CASSDRVWDEQYF

J: TRBJ2-3
V: TRBV7-7
CDR3: CASSLGLSGDTQYF

J: TRBJ2-1
V: TRBV12-5
CDR3: CASGAPGTGHNEQFF

J: TRBJ1-2
V: TRBV4-3
CDR3: CASSLGLGGQGYTF

J: TRBJ2-7
V: TRBV13
CDR3: CASSFFSGSRGRVQYF

J: TRBJ2-1
V: TRBV9
CDR3: CASSVAGGNEQFF

J: TRBJ2-6
V: TRBV5-6
CDR3: CASSRTGVGANVLTF

J: TRBJ1-5
V: TRBV18
CDR3: CASSPDRNQPQHF

J: TRBJ2-2
V: TRBV6-6
CDR3: CASSYPYGELFF

J: TRBJ1-2
V: TRBV7-9
CDR3: CASSPAGASYGYTF

J: TRBJ1-1
V: TRBV5-1
CDR3: CASSTQGGETEAFF

J: TRBJ2-7
V: TRBV7-9
CDR3: CASSSRDLQDEQYF